Each of the 28 T cell receptor beta chains below was sequenced from the same sample in a study of blood T cells in healthy people across ages. Next came a second PCR, run for about 7 to 12 cycles, which used a sample-barcoded 5' primer along with a J-beta primer mix. Using its own MiXCR run on the 5' RACE reads, TCRdb lists one record per CDR3 protein. The data contain hundreds of thousands of distinct CDR3 sequences, roughly 21% of them singletons. The sequenced material came from blood. The source of these receptors is a man aged 65 to 79 in good health.

With respect to this clonotype: One end of the junction is discordant with germline, which a read error may explain. The CDR3 DNA reads as TGCGCCGGCAGCTTGGGAAGTCTGAGCGATGGCTACACCTTC. Translation: CAGSLGSLSDGYTF. The chain is built from TRBV5-1 and TRBJ1-2; no reliable D call. This CDR3 region has 14 residues. Germline values: CDR1 SGHRS, CDR2 YFSETQ.

This clonotype was recorded a few times. CDR3 DNA sequence: TGTGCCAGCAGCCAAGCTGGGAGCGGGGAGCTGTTTTTT. Its translation: CASSQAGSGELFF. The V call is TRBV3-1, the J call TRBJ2-2; weak D call: TRBD2 (5 bases). Per the germline V gene, CDR1 is LGHDT and CDR2 is YNNKEL (reference sequence). With 1 base removed from V and 7 bases from J, the gap between germline ends came to 7 bases. There are 13 residues in the CDR3.

V usage is TRBV12-3 or TRBV12-4 and J usage is TRBJ2-5, with D perhaps matching TRBD2 (6 bases). Trimming took 6 bases from V and 2 from J, leaving 13 bases between them. This CDR3 is built from 14 residues. The CDR3 loop is CASSRNSGQETQYF. The CDR3 DNA reads as TGTGCCAGCAGCCGAAATAGCGGACAAGAGACCCAGTACTTC.

This clonotype showed up many times. The V gene is TRBV12-3 or TRBV12-4, the J gene TRBJ1-5, with a tentative D call TRBD1 (5 bases). V was trimmed by 6 bases and J by 11 bases, leaving 20 bases between them. The CDR3 is made up of 14 amino acids. The CDR3 DNA follows: TGTGCCAGCAGCCCGGGTCTGCAACAAGGGGCCCAGCATTTT. This encodes CASSPGLQQGAQHF.

The genes are TRBV4-1 and TRBJ1-1; D possibly corresponds to TRBD1 (6 bases). Trimming stripped 1 base from V and 1 base from J, with 13 bases between. Germline assignment: CDR1 MGHRA and CDR2 YSYEKL. The CDR3 consists of 16 residues. This chain's CDR3 is CASSQGPGAPNTEAFF. The CDR3 bases are TGCGCCAGCAGCCAAGGGCCGGGGGCGCCGAACACTGAAGCTTTCTTT.

The rearrangement uses TRBV3-1 and TRBJ2-4; 9 bases agree with TRBD1. J lost 7 bases, V lost 2 bases, and 15 bases had no gene match. This CDR3 has 18 amino acids. Germline-derived CDR1 and CDR2 are LGHDT and YNNKEL (reference sequence). The CDR3, as DNA: TGTGCCAGCAGCCAACTTGGTTACAGGGGGCCATCAAGCAACATTCAGTACTTC. Residues: CASSQLGYRGPSSNIQYF.

This clonotype was picked up a small number of times. The chain uses TRBV25-1 and TRBJ2-5; 13 positions match TRBD2. The end of the DNA is better explained by TRBJ2-7, so the J call may be wrong. The germline CDR1 and CDR2 sequences are MGHDK and SYGVNS. The CDR3 has 14 residues. CDR3 protein: CASSETSGRYEQYF. In DNA form, the CDR3 reads TGTGCCAGCAGTGAGACTAGCGGGAGGTACGAGCAGTACTTC.

This chain uses TRBV5-8 with TRBJ1-3; TRBD1 aligns across 8 bases. The germline CDR1 and CDR2 sequences are SGHTS and YDEGEE. The V segment lost 4 bases and the J segment 4 bases; nucleotides outside the gene matches: 7. The CDR3 contains 15 residues. DNA for the CDR3: TGTGCCAGCAGCGAGGGACAGGCTGGAGGAAACACCATATATTTT. Encoded protein: CASSEGQAGGNTIYF.

The V gene is TRBV15, the J gene TRBJ2-5, with a weak D call TRBD2 (5 bases). Germline assignment: CDR1 LNHNV and CDR2 YYDKDF (reference sequence). The CDR3 runs to 15 residues. The V end lost 0 bases, the J end lost 5 bases, and 13 bases lay between the germline ends. For the CDR3, the DNA is TGTGCCACCAGCAGAGATGGAGAAAGGGAGGAGACCCAGTACTTC. Translated, it gives CATSRDGEREETQYF.

This clonotype was recorded a few times. The rearrangement joins TRBV4-1 to TRBJ1-1; no reliable D call. The CDR3 runs 13 residues. The V gene lost 3 bases and the J gene lost 0 bases, with 5 bases spanning the gap. Germline V gene sequence: CDR1 MGHRA, CDR2 YSYEKL. The CDR3 sequence is CASSHPLNTEAFF. The CDR3 DNA is TGCGCCAGCAGCCATCCTTTGAACACTGAAGCTTTCTTT.

The chain carries TRBV20-1 and TRBJ1-2; D remains unclear. CDR1 is DFQATT, CDR2 SNEGSKA, per germline (reference sequence). This CDR3 is 13 amino acids long. Trimming removed 3 bases from V and 4 bases from J, with 12 bases in between. This CDR3 reads CSASVPAGYGYTF. The CDR3 DNA reads as TGCAGTGCTAGCGTCCCGGCGGGCTATGGCTACACCTTC.

The chain carries TRBV7-8 and TRBJ2-7; a weak D match, TRBD1 (5 bases). Germline CDR1 SGHVS, CDR2 FQNEAQ. This CDR3 is built from 15 residues. V was clipped by 5 bases and J by 2 bases, with 16 bases between them. CDR3 nucleotides: TGTGCCAGCAGCCAGGGATCCCGATCAACCTACGAGCAGTACTTC. Translating it yields CASSQGSRSTYEQYF. The variable domain in full, with the rest retrieved from reference TRBV7-8 and TRBJ2-7, is GAGVSQSPRYKVAKRGQDVALRCDPISGHVSLFWYQQALGQGPEFLTYFQNEAQLDKSGLPSDRFFAERPEGSVSTLKIQRTQQEDSAVYLCASSQGSRSTYEQYFGPGTRLTVT.

This chain uses TRBV12-3 or TRBV12-4 with TRBJ1-3, with D hard to call. The CDR3 covers 14 residues. Trimming pared 1 base from V and 1 base from J, leaving 5 bases between. In DNA, the CDR3 is TGTGCCAGCAGTTTAGAATTATCTGGAAACACCATATATTTT. This translates into CASSLELSGNTIYF.

This clonotype was picked up a small number of times. The chain has TRBV6-1 and TRBJ2-5; 7 bases line up with TRBD1. Matching the DNA end better, TRBJ2-7 makes the J call doubtful. This CDR3 has 13 amino acids. Germline CDR1 reads MNHNS; CDR2 reads SASEGT. The CDR3 coding sequence is TGTGCCAGCGGGACAGTTAGCCTCTACGAGCAGTACTTC. Protein: CASGTVSLYEQYF.

This clonotype occurred a few times. The chain employs TRBV6-2 or TRBV6-3 and TRBJ2-1, with D unresolved. Germline loops: CDR1 MNHEY, CDR2 SVGEGT. Trimming cost V 1 base and J 8 bases, with 15 bases left between them. The CDR3 consists of 15 residues. The CDR3 region has the DNA TGTGCCAGCAGTTACTTGGCAGGCCTTAGAGATGAGCAGTTCTTC. Translation gives CASSYLAGLRDEQFF.

This clonotype was detected a few times. V usage is TRBV9 and J usage is TRBJ2-7; D call uncertain. The tail of the sequence fits TRBJ2-5 better, so the J call may be wrong. CDR3 length equals 13 residues. The germline V gene has CDR1 SGDLS and CDR2 YYNGEE. This CDR3 is CASSGLLSETQYF. In nucleotides, the CDR3 is TGTGCCAGCAGCGGCCTCCTGTCAGAGACCCAGTACTTC.

The J gene is TRBJ2-7, the V gene TRBV4-1, with 8 bases identical to TRBD1. Germline CDR1 and CDR2: MGHRA and YSYEKL. J gave up 2 bases and V 0 bases, and 6 bases lay outside the gene matches. CDR3 size: 16 residues. The CDR3 here is CASSQDPGGRAYEQYF. The CDR3, as DNA: TGCGCCAGCAGCCAAGATCCAGGGGGCCGGGCCTACGAGCAGTACTTC.

This clonotype has more than one count but fewer than ten. V usage is TRBV27 and J usage is TRBJ2-5, with 7 bases fitting TRBD2. Germline CDR1 MNHEY, CDR2 SMNVEV (reference sequence). This CDR3 has 14 amino acids. The trim removed 8 bases at V and 9 bases at J, leaving 15 bases unmatched. CDR3 loop: CASRSSGFNAAQYF. The CDR3 nucleotides are TGTGCCAGCCGGTCTAGCGGCTTCAATGCGGCCCAGTACTTC.

This clonotype has more than one count but fewer than ten. The chain couples TRBV28 to TRBJ1-2; 8 bases map to TRBD1. The CDR3 is made up of 15 amino acids. J gave up 4 bases and V 4 bases, and 8 bases lay outside the gene matches. CDR1 and CDR2 (germline): MDHEN, SYDVKM. The CDR3 loop is CASSSPDREFYGYTF. Written as DNA, the CDR3 is TGTGCCAGCAGTTCACCGGACAGGGAATTCTATGGCTACACCTTC.

The gene calls are TRBV18 and TRBJ1-5, with D unresolved. Trimming took off 5 bases at V and 4 bases at J, with 12 bases between the two ends. Germline CDR1 reads KGHSH; CDR2 reads LQKENI. This CDR3 has 14 amino acids. The CDR3 region has the DNA TGTGCCAGCTCAACCATAGGCCTTAATCAGCCCCAGCATTTT. Translation gives CASSTIGLNQPQHF.

This clonotype has just a few counts. CDR3 bases: TGCAGTGCTAGAGGGGACAGGGAGGGTGAGACCCAGTACTTC. It encodes CSARGDREGETQYF. The rearrangement links TRBV20-1 to TRBJ2-5, with TRBD1 matching 9 bases. V trimming: 1 base; J trimming: 5 bases; junction bases outside the gene matches: 5. CDR1 is DFQATT, CDR2 SNEGSKA, per germline (reference sequence). The CDR3 sequence is 14 residues long.

The DNA of the CDR3 is TGTGCCAGCAGCCCCCCCTTCAGGGTTCCCCGGGCTGGTGAAAAACTGTTTTTT. It translates to CASSPPFRVPRAGEKLFF. The V call is TRBV7-6, the J call TRBJ1-4, with D maybe TRBD1 (5 bases). The CDR3 runs to 18 residues. The germline V gene encodes CDR1 SGHVS and CDR2 FNYEAQ. V dropped 5 bases and J dropped 7 bases, with 26 bases sitting between them.

This chain links TRBV20-1 with TRBJ1-5; TRBD1 matches at 9 bases. The V segment lost 3 bases and the J segment 0 bases; nucleotides outside the gene matches: 0. CDR3 length: 14 residues. The germline CDR1 and CDR2 sequences are DFQATT and SNEGSKA (reference sequence). The CDR3 protein is CSARTGGSNQPQHF. The CDR3 coding sequence is TGCAGTGCTAGGACAGGGGGTAGCAATCAGCCCCAGCATTTT.

The rearrangement joins TRBV14 to TRBJ1-6; the D gene is possibly TRBD1 (5 bases). Germline-derived CDR1 and CDR2 are SGHDN and FVKESK. This CDR3 has 18 residues. Trimming stripped 0 bases from V and 4 bases from J, with 16 bases between. As DNA, the CDR3 is TGTGCCAGCAGCCAAGAAGACACCCCTTGGGGGTATAATTCACCCCTCCACTTT. Translated: CASSQEDTPWGYNSPLHF.

Only a few counts were recorded for this clonotype. The chain has TRBV20-1 and TRBJ2-7, with TRBD2 matching over 7 bases. The CDR3 has 13 amino acids. Trimming removed 3 bases from V and 2 bases from J; junction bases left unmatched: 4. CDR1 DFQATT and CDR2 SNEGSKA come from the germline V gene (reference sequence). DNA for the CDR3: TGCAGTGCTAGGCGGGAGAGAGCCTACGAGCAGTACTTC. It specifies CSARRERAYEQYF.

A few counts support this clonotype. The chain is built from TRBV6-1 and TRBJ1-2; a possible D gene is TRBD1 (5 bases). The CDR3 is 14 residues long. Trimming took 0 bases from V and 2 from J, leaving 7 bases between them. Germline V gene lookup returns CDR1 MNHNS and CDR2 SASEGT. The CDR3 loop is CASSEAGGNYGYTF. For the CDR3, the DNA is TGTGCCAGCAGTGAAGCGGGGGGAAACTATGGCTACACCTTC.

The chain recombines TRBV20-1 with TRBJ2-3; either TRBD1 or TRBD2 may supply D (6 bases each). CDR3 length: 15 amino acids. Germline CDR1 is DFQATT and CDR2 is SNEGSKA (reference sequence). V shed 1 base and J shed 3 bases, with 14 bases lying between them. Written as DNA, the CDR3 is TGCAGTGCTAGAGGGGGGGCAGGTTGGACAGATACGCAGTATTTT. Residues: CSARGGAGWTDTQYF.

This clonotype was observed a handful of times. The chain links TRBV5-1 to TRBJ1-5, with D maybe TRBD1 (6 bases). The CDR3 sequence is 16 residues long. The V and J ends lost 4 bases and 2 bases respectively, with 16 bases between them. Germline V gene data show CDR1 as SGHRS and CDR2 as YFSETQ. The CDR3 loop is CASSPTGGGGNQPQHF. CDR3 coding DNA: TGCGCCAGCAGCCCTACCGGGGGGGGCGGCAATCAGCCCCAGCATTTT.